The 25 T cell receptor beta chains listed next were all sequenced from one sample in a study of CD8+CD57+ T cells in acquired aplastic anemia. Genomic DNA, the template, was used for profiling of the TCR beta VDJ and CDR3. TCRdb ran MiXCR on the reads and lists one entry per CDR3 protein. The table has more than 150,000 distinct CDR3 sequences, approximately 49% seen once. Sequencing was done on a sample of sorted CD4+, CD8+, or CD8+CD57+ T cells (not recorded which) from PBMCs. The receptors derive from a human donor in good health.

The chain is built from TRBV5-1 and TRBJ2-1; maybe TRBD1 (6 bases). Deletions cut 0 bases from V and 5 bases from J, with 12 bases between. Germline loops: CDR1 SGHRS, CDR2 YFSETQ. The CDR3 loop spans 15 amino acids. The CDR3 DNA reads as TGCGCCAGCAGCTTGGCAGGGGCGGCACACAATGAGCAGTTCTTC. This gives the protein CASSLAGAAHNEQFF. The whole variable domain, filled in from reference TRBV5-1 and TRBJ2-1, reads KAGVTQTPRYLIKTRGQQVTLSCSPISGHRSVSWYQQTPGQGLQFLFEYFSETQRNKGNFPGRFSGRQFSNSRSEMNVSTLELGDSALYLCASSLAGAAHNEQFFGPGTRLTVL.

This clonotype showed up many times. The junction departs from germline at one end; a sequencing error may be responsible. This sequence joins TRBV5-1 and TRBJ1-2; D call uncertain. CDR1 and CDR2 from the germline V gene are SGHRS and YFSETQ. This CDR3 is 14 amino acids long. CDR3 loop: CASSLGSSNYGYTF. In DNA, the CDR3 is TGTGCCAGCAGCTTGGGTTCAAGTAACTATGGCTACACCTTC.

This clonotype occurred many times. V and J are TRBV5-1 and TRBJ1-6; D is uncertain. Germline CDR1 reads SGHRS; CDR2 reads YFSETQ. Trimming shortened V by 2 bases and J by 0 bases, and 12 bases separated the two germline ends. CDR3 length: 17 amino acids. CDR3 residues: CASSLLDGRSYNSPLHF. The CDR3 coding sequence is TGCGCCAGCAGCTTATTAGACGGCCGCTCCTATAATTCACCCCTCCACTTT. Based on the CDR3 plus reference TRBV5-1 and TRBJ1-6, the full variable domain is KAGVTQTPRYLIKTRGQQVTLSCSPISGHRSVSWYQQTPGQGLQFLFEYFSETQRNKGNFPGRFSGRQFSNSRSEMNVSTLELGDSALYLCASSLLDGRSYNSPLHFGNGTRLTVT.

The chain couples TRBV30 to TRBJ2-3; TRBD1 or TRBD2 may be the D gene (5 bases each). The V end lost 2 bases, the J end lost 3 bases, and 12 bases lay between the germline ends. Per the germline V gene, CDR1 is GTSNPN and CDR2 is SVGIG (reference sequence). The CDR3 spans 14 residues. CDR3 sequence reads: CAWSRGRVTDTQYF. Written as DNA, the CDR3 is TGTGCCTGGAGTCGGGGCAGGGTAACAGATACGCAGTATTTT.

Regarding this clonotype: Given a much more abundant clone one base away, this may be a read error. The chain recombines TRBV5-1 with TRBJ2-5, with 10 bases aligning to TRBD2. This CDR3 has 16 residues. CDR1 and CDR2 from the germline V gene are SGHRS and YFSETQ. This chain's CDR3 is CSSSLRSSGSVETQYF. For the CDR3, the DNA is TGCTCCAGCAGCTTGCGGTCTAGCGGGAGTGTAGAGACCCAGTACTTC.

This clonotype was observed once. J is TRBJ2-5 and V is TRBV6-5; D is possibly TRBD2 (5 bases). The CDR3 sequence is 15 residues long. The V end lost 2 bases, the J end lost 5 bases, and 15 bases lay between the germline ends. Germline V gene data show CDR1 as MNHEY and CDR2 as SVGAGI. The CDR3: CASSYGGFGSETQYF. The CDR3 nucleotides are TGTGCCAGCAGTTACGGCGGGTTTGGTTCGGAGACCCAGTACTTC.

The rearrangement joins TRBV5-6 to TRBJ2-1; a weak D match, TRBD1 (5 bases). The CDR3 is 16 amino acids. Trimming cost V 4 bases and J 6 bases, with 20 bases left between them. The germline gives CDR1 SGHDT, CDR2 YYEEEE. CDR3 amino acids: CASSPRQNKLINEQFF. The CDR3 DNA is TGTGCCAGCAGCCCGAGACAGAATAAACTAATCAATGAGCAGTTCTTC.

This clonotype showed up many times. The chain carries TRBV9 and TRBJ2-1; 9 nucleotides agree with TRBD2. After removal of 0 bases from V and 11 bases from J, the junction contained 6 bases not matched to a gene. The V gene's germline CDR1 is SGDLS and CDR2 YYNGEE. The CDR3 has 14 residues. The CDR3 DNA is TGTGCCAGCAGCGTAGACCTAGCGGGACCCCAGCAGTTCTTC. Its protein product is CASSVDLAGPQQFF.

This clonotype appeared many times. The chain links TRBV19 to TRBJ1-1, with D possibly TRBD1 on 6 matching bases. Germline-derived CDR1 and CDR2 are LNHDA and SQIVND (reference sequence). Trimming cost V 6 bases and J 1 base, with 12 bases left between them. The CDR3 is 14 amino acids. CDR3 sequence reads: CASRAGHQNTEAFF. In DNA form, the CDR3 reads TGTGCCAGTAGGGCGGGACACCAGAACACTGAAGCTTTCTTT.

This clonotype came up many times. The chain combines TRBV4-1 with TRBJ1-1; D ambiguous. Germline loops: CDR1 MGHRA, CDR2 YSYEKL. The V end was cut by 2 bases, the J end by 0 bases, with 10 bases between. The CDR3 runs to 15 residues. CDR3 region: CASSQFGSVNTEAFF. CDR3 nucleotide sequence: TGCGCCAGCAGCCAATTCGGGTCTGTGAACACTGAAGCTTTCTTT.

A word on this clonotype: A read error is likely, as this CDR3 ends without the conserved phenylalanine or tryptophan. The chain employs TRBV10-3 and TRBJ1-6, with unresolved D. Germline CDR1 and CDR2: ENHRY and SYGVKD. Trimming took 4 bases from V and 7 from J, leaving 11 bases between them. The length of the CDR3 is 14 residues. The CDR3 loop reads CAISAGQYNSPLHC. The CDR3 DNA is TGTGCCATCAGTGCGGGCCAATACAATTCACCCCTCCACTGT.

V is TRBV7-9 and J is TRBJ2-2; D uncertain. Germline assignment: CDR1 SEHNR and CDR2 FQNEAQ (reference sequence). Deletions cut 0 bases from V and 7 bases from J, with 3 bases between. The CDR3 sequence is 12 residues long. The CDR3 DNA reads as TGTGCCAGCAGCTTAGCGAGCGGGGAGCTGTTTTTT. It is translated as CASSLASGELFF. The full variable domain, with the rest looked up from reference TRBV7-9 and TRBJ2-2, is DTGVSQNPRHKITKRGQNVTFRCDPISEHNRLYWYRQTLGQGPEFLTYFQNEAQLEKSRLLSDRFSAERPKGSFSTLEIQRTEQGDSAMYLCASSLASGELFFGEGSRLTVL.

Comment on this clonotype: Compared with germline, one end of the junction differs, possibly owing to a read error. The CDR3 nucleotides read TGCGCCAGCAGTGATGGCTCCTACGAGCAGTACTTC. Translation gives CASSDGSYEQYF. J is TRBJ2-7 and V is TRBV19; D is unclear. This CDR3 is 12 amino acids long. Per germline, CDR1 LNHDA and CDR2 SQIVND (reference sequence).

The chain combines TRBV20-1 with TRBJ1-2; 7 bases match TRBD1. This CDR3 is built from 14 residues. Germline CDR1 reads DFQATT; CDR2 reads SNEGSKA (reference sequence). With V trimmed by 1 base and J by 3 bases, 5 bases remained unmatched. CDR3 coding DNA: TGCAGTGCTAGAGTGTCCGGACAGGACTATGGCTACACCTTC. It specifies CSARVSGQDYGYTF.

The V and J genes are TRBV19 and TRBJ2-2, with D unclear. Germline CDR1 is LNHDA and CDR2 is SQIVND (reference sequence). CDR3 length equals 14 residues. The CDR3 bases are TGTGGTAGTCTCCAGCCTCCTAACACCGGGGAGCTGTTTTTT. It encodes CGSLQPPNTGELFF.

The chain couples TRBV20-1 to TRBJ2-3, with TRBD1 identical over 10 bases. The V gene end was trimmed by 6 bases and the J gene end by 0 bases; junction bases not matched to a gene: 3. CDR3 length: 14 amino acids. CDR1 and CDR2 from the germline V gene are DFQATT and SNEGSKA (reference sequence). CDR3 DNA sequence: TGCAGTGCCAGGACAGGGGGTAGCACAGATACGCAGTATTTT. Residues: CSARTGGSTDTQYF.

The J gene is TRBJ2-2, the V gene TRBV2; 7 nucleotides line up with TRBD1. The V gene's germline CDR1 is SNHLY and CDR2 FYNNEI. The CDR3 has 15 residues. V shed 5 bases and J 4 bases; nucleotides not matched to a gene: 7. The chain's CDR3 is CASSPDRVSTGELFF. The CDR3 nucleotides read TGTGCCAGCAGTCCAGACAGGGTGAGCACCGGGGAGCTGTTTTTT.

The CDR3 DNA sequence: TGTGCCAGCAGAGCCCTAAGGGGACGGGGCAATGAGCAGTTCTTC. Amino acids: CASRALRGRGNEQFF. This chain links TRBV2 with TRBJ2-1, with D perhaps given as TRBD1 or TRBD2 (5 bases each). The CDR3 is 15 residues long. Germline V gives CDR1 SNHLY, CDR2 FYNNEI. V lost 6 bases and J 6 bases, leaving 18 bases between the germline ends.

CDR3 amino acids: CASTPPQGAGDTLYEQYF. The CDR3 DNA reads as TGTGCCAGCACCCCTCCTCAAGGTGCGGGAGATACGTTATACGAGCAGTACTTC. V and J are TRBV6-1 and TRBJ2-7, with TRBD2 identical over 7 bases. The germline V gene encodes CDR1 MNHNS and CDR2 SASEGT. This CDR3 is 18 amino acids long. Trimming cost V 7 bases and J 4 bases; bases outside gene matches: 22.

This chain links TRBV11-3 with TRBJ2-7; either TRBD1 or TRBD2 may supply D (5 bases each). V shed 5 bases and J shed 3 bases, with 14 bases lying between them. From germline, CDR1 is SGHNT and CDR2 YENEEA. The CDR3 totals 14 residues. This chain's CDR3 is CASSRPGTGYEQYF. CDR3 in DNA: TGTGCCAGCAGCCGGCCGGGGACGGGCTACGAGCAGTACTTC.

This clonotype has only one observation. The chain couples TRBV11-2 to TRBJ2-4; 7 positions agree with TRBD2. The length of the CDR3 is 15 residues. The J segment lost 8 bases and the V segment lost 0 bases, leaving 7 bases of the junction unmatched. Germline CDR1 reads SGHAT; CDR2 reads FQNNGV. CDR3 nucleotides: TGTGCCAGCAGCTTAGACGGGGATCGGGGGGACATTCAGTACTTC. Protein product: CASSLDGDRGDIQYF.

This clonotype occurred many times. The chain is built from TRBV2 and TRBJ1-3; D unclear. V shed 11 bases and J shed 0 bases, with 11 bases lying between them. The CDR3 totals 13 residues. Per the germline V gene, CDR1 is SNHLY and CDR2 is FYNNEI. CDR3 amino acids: CASRRASGNTIYF. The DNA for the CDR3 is TGTGCCTCCAGGAGAGCCTCTGGAAACACCATATATTTT.

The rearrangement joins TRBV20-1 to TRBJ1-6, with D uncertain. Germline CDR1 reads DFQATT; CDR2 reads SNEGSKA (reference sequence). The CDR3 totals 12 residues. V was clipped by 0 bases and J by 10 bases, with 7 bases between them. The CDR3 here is CSARDAGSPLHF. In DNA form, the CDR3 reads TGCAGTGCTAGAGATGCAGGCTCACCCCTCCACTTT.

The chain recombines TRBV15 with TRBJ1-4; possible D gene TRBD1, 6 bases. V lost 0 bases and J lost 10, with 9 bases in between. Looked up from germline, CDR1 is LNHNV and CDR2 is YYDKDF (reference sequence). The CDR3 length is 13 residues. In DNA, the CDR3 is TGTGCCACCAGCAGAGAAGGGGGTTCAAAACTGTTTTTT. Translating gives CATSREGGSKLFF.

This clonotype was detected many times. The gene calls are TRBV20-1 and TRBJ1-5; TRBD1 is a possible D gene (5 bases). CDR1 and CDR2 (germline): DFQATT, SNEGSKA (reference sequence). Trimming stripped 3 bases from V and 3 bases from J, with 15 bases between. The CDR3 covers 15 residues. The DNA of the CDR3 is TGCAGTGCTAGGGGGCAGGGCGGGTACAATCAGCCCCAGCATTTT. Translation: CSARGQGGYNQPQHF.